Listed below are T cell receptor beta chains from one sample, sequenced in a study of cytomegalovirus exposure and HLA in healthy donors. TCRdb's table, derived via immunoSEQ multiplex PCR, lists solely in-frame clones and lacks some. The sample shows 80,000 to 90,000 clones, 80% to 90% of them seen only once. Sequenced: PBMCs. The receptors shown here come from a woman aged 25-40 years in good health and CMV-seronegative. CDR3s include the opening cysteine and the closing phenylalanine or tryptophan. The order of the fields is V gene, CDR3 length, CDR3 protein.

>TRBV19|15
CASSIRQGPQETQYF
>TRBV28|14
CASTLTSGSPLRYF
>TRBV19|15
CASSIPGHSGNTIYF
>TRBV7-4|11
CASRQCNEQFF
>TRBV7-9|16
CASSSPPGQGFTEAFF
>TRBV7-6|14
CASSRSGLAYTQYF
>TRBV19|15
CASSPLGRFTDTQYF
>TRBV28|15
CASSLWDRGQTEAFF
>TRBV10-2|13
CASTPTGGDEQYF
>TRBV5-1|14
CASSSGQGTDTQYF
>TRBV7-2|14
CASSARSTNEKLFF
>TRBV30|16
CAWSVMAGEGTDTQYF
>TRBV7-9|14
CSSSSRGGAGGYTF
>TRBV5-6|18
CASSRGRGLEFYTGELFF
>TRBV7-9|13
CASSSVGNTEAFF
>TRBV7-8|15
CASSKGQGYNQPQHF
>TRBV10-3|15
CAISERRGRDGEQFF
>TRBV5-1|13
CASSFGQAARPFF
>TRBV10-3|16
CAISELGLAEPYEQYF
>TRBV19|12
CASSRQGYGYTF
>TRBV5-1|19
CASSLGQGAGISSYNEQFF
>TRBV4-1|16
CASRTNQQGSPLTQYF
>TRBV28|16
CASTVMPGQGRYGYTF
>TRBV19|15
CASSPGLAAAGELFF
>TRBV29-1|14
CSVAKGGSNQPQHF
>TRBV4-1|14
CASSQKQVGEKLFF
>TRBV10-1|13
CAITGTEGNEQFF
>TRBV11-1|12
CASSYMNTEAFF
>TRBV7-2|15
CASSSAVFSGNTIYF
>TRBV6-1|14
CASRSKGVIVGYTF
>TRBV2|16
CASKPLSGRSGNTIYF
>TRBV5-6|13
CASSLWTGREQYF
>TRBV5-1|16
CASSLGLAGGYDIQYF
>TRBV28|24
CASSPRGGRKGGVAGSSYNSPLHF
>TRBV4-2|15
CASSQEKDRVTEAFF
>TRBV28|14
CASSLGDTIRGAFF
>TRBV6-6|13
CASSSGSYEKLFF
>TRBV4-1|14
CASSQVAGGGEQYF
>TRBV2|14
CASTVGLGPGELFF
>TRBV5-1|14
CASSVGQGSYEQYF
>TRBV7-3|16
CASSHNRQGRTGELFF
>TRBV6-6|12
CASRQGVYEQYF